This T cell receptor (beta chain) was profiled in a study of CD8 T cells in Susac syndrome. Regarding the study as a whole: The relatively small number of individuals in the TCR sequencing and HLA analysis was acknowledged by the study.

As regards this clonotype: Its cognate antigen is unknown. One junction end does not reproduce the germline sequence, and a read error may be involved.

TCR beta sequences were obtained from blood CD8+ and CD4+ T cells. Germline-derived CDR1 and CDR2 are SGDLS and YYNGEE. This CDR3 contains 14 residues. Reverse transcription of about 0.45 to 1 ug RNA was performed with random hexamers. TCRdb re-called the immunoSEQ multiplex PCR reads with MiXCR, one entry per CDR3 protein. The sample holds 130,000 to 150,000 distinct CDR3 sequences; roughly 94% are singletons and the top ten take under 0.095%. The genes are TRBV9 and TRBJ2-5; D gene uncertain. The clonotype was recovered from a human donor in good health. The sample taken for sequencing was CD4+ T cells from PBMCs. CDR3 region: CASTVGIAQETQYF. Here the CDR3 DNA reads TGTGCCAGCACCGTAGGCATAGCCCAAGAGACCCAGTACTTC. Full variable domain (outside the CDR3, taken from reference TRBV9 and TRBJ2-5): DSGVTQTPKHLITATGQRVTLRCSPRSGDLSVYWYQQSLDQGLQFLIQYYNGEERAKGNILERFSAQQFPDLHSELNLSSLELGDSALYFCASTVGIAQETQYFGPGTRLLVL.